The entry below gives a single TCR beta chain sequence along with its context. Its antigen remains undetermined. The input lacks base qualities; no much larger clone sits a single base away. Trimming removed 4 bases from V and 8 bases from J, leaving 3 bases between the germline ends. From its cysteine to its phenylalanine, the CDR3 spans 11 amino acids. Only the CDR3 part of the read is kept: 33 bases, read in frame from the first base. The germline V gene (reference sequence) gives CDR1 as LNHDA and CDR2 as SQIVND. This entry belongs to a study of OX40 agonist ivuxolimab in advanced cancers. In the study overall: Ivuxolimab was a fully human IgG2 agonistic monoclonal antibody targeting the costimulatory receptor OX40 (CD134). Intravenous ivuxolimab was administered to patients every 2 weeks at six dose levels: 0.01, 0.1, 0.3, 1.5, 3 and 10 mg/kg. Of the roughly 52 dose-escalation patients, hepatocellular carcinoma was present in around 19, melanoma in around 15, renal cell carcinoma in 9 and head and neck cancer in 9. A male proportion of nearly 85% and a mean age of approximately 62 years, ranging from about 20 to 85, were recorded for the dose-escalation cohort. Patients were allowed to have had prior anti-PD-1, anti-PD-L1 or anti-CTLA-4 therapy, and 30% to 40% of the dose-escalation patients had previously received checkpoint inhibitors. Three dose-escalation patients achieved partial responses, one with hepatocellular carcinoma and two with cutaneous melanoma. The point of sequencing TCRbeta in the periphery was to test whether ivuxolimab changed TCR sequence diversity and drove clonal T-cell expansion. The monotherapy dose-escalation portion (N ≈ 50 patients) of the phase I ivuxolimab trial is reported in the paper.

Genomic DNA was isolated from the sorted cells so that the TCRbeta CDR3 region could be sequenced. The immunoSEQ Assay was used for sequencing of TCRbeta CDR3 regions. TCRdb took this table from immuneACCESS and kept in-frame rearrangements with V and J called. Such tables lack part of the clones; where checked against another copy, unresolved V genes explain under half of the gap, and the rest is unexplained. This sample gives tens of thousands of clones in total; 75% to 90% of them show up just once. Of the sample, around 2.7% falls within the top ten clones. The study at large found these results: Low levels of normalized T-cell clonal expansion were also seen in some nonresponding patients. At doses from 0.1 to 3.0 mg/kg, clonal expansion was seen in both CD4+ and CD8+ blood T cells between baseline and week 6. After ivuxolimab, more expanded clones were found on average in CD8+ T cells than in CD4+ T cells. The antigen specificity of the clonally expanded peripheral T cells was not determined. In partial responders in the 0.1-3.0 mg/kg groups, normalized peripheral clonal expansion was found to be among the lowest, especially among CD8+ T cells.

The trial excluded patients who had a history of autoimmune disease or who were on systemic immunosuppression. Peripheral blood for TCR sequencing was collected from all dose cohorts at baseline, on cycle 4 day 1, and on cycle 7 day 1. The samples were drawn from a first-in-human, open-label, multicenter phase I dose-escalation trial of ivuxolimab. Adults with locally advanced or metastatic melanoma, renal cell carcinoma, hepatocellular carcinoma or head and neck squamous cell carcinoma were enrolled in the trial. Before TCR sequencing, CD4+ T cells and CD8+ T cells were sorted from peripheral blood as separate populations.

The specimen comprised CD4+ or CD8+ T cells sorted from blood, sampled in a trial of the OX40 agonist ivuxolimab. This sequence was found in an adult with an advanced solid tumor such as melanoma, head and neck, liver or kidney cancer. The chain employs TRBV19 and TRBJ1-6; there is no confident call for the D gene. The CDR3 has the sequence CASSTDSPLHF. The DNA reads TGTGCCAGTAGTACCGATTCACCCCTCCACTTT.